The clone carrying this TCR beta chain came up many times. Both TRBC1 and TRBC2 were covered by a beta constant-region primer of two equimolar oligonucleotides. TCRdb itself ran the UMI-ligation and nested PCR reads through MiXCR, one entry per CDR3 protein. The sample gives 130,000 to 150,000 distinct CDR3 sequences, approximately 17% of which show up once; more than 0.13% is in the top ten. These data belong to a study of naive and memory T cell subsets. Material: naive CD4+ T cells from blood. This clonotype was obtained from a human donor in good health.

CDR3 nucleotide sequence: TGCAGTGCTATACCTAGCGGAATCCACACCTACGAGCAGTACTTC. Its translation is CSAIPSGIHTYEQYF. The genes are TRBV20-1 and TRBJ2-7, with 7 nucleotides matching TRBD2. The CDR3 loop spans 15 amino acids. Germline trimming cut 4 bases from V and 2 bases from J; bases unmatched to any gene: 11. The germline CDR1 and CDR2 sequences are DFQATT and SNEGSKA (reference sequence).